This T cell receptor beta chain was obtained from a study of identical twins. Overall study results and limits: Analyses based on zero insertions could be partly confounded by invariant MAIT and iNKT cells. Beta clonotypes that were abundant in cord blood contained fewer insertions, a pattern absent from memory repertoires. Interpretation of the results relied on cross-sectional statistical analysis and not on following the same donors. Models underestimated TCR alpha sharing (out-of-frame) in monozygotic twins.

This clonotype was picked up a small number of times. Its antigen is undetermined. Germline CDR1 reads LNHDA; CDR2 reads SQIVND (reference sequence). Trimming removed 2 bases from V and 5 bases from J, with 6 bases in between. CDR3 length: 13 amino acids. TCRdb redid the calling of the 5' RACE reads with MiXCR, one entry per CDR3 protein. Among a few hundred thousand distinct CDR3 sequences listed, about 12% were seen once. The same specimen was also included in a second study, on yellow fever vaccine responses in identical twins.

The material sequenced was memory (CD45RO+) T cells sorted from blood. The TCR originated in a woman aged 18-30 years in good health. J is TRBJ2-2 and V is TRBV19; D gene ambiguous. The DNA for the CDR3 is TGTGCCAGTAGTATACCTCCGACCGGGGAGCTGTTTTTT. Protein sequence: CASSIPPTGELFF.